This TCR beta chain is drawn from a study of blood T cell repertoires in COVID-19. This clone was seen only a few times. Germline V gene data show CDR1 as SNHLY and CDR2 as FYNNEI. V lost 2 bases, J lost 7 bases, and 12 bases stayed unmatched. This CDR3 region has 17 residues. In the source study's methods: Quantification of nucleated cells was approximated via reference gene primer amplification. Some clones are missing from TCRdb's copy, which holds only in-frame ones; the method was immunoSEQ multiplex PCR. V, J and clone size are those of that table, while D and trimming were read from the DNA. The profile shows roughly 320,000 clones, around 85% of them singletons.

This sequence originates from a human donor in a cohort sampled during active COVID-19. Sequenced: peripheral blood. The chain carries TRBV2 and TRBJ2-1; 9 nucleotides line up with TRBD2. The CDR3: CASSEHSGGGAGNEQFF. In nucleotides, the CDR3 is TGTGCCAGCAGTGAACATTCTGGCGGGGGGGCCGGTAATGAGCAGTTCTTC.